This entry is about one T cell receptor (beta chain). What it binds is unknown. Germline lookup yields CDR1 SGHAT and CDR2 FQNNGV. Deletions cut 5 bases from V and 3 bases from J, with 10 bases between. The CDR3 totals 14 residues. These data belong to a study of T cell responses to AZD1222 COVID-19 vaccine. The study's findings and limits: Repertoire collection took place solely once the T cell response had peaked.

Clones were read by immunoSEQ multiplex PCR, and TCRdb kept only the in-frame ones, dropping some. Here the sample spans about 120,000 clones, about 89% being singletons. The source was peripheral blood, collected on day 0 of AZD1222 vaccination. The chain is built from TRBV11-2 and TRBJ1-4; D might be TRBD1 (5 bases). The clonotype comes from an adult in good health. For the CDR3, the DNA is TGTGCCAGCAGCCATCCAGGGTCTAATGAAAAACTGTTTTTT. It encodes CASSHPGSNEKLFF.